These 21 T cell receptor beta chains originate from one sample sequenced in a study of blood T cell repertoires in COVID-19. The data were produced by immunoSEQ multiplex PCR, yet TCRdb's version contains in-frame clones alone and is incomplete. This table holds about 89,000 clones, 80% found once. The specimen sequenced was peripheral blood. Every receptor here comes from a woman of 80 years or more with acute or convalescent COVID-19.

CDR3 amino acids: CASSLRVTQGNQPQHF. CDR3 in DNA: TGTGCCAGCAGCTTGCGGGTTACACAGGGGAATCAGCCCCAGCATTTT. The rearrangement links TRBV5-6 to TRBJ1-5; 7 nucleotides agree with TRBD1. CDR1 and CDR2 (germline): SGHDT, YYEEEE. Trimming at V came to 1 base and at J to 4 bases, leaving 8 bases not matched to a gene. The CDR3 covers 16 residues.

The chain carries TRBV5-6 and TRBJ1-5; D is uncertain. Germline CDR1 reads SGHDT; CDR2 reads YYEEEE. The germline V and J ends were trimmed by 2 bases and 0 bases, with 6 bases remaining between them. The CDR3 has 14 amino acids. The DNA of the CDR3 is TGTGCCAGCAGCTTTTCGGGTAGCAATCAGCCCCAGCATTTT. Translating it yields CASSFSGSNQPQHF.

This clone was seen once. V gene TRBV5-4 combines with J gene TRBJ2-3; perhaps TRBD1 as D (5 bases). CDR3 length: 15 residues. Germline CDR1 and CDR2: SGHNT and YYREEE (reference sequence). V lost 5 bases and J 0 bases, leaving 13 bases between the germline ends. The CDR3 is CASRSGRESTDTQYF. For the CDR3, the DNA is TGTGCCAGCAGGTCAGGCAGGGAAAGCACAGATACGCAGTATTTT.

The count of this clone is one. This chain joins TRBV5-1 and TRBJ1-1; D might be TRBD1 (5 bases). Germline V lookup: CDR1 SGHRS, CDR2 YFSETQ. V was cut by 4 bases and J by 2 bases, with 12 bases left in between. There are 14 residues in the CDR3. The CDR3 loop reads CASSQQEINTEAFF. For the CDR3, the DNA is TGCGCCAGCAGCCAACAGGAAATAAACACTGAAGCTTTCTTT.

This clone was detected once. Written as DNA, the CDR3 is TGTGCCAGCAGCTTGGCCTTGTCAGGGGGCTACAATGAGCAGTTCTTC. As protein: CASSLALSGGYNEQFF. V usage is TRBV5-4 and J usage is TRBJ2-1; 7 bases are a match to TRBD1. The CDR3 contains 16 residues. The J segment lost 3 bases and the V segment lost 0 bases, leaving 6 bases of the junction unmatched. Per the germline V gene, CDR1 is SGHNT and CDR2 is YYREEE (reference sequence).

The gene calls are TRBV7-2 and TRBJ2-7, with 11 bases fitting TRBD2. The CDR3 contains 16 residues. Germline CDR1 reads SGHTA; CDR2 reads FQGNSA. The trim removed 1 base at V and 5 bases at J, leaving 7 bases unmatched. The CDR3: CASSLVVTSGADEQYF. CDR3 bases: TGTGCCAGCAGCTTAGTGGTGACTAGCGGGGCGGACGAGCAGTACTTC. The full variable domain, rest sourced from reference TRBV7-2 and TRBJ2-7, is GAGVSQSPSNKVTEKGKDVELRCDPISGHTALYWYRQSLGQGLEFLIYFQGNSAPDKSGLPSDRFSAERTGGSVSTLTIQRTQQEDSAVYLCASSLVVTSGADEQYFGPGTRLTVT.

The chain links TRBV19 to TRBJ1-4; TRBD1 matches at 7 bases. This CDR3 is 14 amino acids long. Looked up from germline, CDR1 is LNHDA and CDR2 is SQIVND (reference sequence). V lost 4 bases, J lost 8 bases, and 7 bases stayed unmatched. The CDR3 sequence: CASSRQGGREKLFF. In nucleotides, the CDR3 is TGTGCCAGTAGTAGACAGGGAGGACGCGAAAAACTGTTTTTT.

This chain links TRBV6-5 with TRBJ1-4; D is uncertain. This CDR3 is 14 amino acids long. The germline V gene encodes CDR1 MNHEY and CDR2 SVGAGI. The ends were cut back, 5 bases at V and 6 bases at J, with 13 bases in the middle. The CDR3 protein is CASSIEGGDEKLFF. DNA for the CDR3: TGTGCCAGCAGTATAGAGGGAGGTGATGAAAAACTGTTTTTT.

CDR3 DNA sequence: TGTGCCAGCAGCCAAGGACTAGCGGGGGGGCCCGCTGGCGAGCAGTACTTC. It yields the protein CASSQGLAGGPAGEQYF. This chain uses TRBV14 with TRBJ2-7, with 14 bases lining up with TRBD2. The germline CDR1 and CDR2 sequences are SGHDN and FVKESK. This CDR3 has 17 residues. Trimming at V came to 1 base and at J to 6 bases, leaving 8 bases not matched to a gene.

This chain joins TRBV11-2 and TRBJ2-1; 9 positions agree with TRBD2. The CDR3 has 17 amino acids. The V segment lost 1 base and the J segment 8 bases; nucleotides outside the gene matches: 12. Germline lookup yields CDR1 SGHAT and CDR2 FQNNGV. CDR3 residues: CASSLAGLAGSIHEQFF. The CDR3 nucleotides are TGTGCCAGCAGCTTAGCCGGCCTAGCGGGAAGCATCCATGAGCAGTTCTTC.

This chain joins TRBV11-2 and TRBJ2-7; 8 bases align to TRBD2. CDR1 is SGHAT, CDR2 FQNNGV, per germline. V gave up 2 bases and J gave up 6 bases; unmatched junction bases: 3. This CDR3 spans 13 amino acids. In nucleotides, the CDR3 is TGTGCCAGCAGCTTATCGCTAGCGGGCGAGCAGTACTTC. It translates to CASSLSLAGEQYF.

This clone showed up just a few times. The J gene is TRBJ1-1, the V gene TRBV27; D is undetermined. Germline loops: CDR1 MNHEY, CDR2 SMNVEV (reference sequence). Trimming removed 3 bases at V and 1 base at J, with 12 bases between. This CDR3 has 15 residues. The CDR3 is CASSFRPHTNTEAFF. The CDR3, as DNA: TGTGCCAGCAGTTTTCGTCCCCACACGAACACTGAAGCTTTCTTT.

The chain employs TRBV2 and TRBJ2-7; D unclear. The length of the CDR3 is 11 residues. Germline CDR1 reads SNHLY; CDR2 reads FYNNEI. The ends were cut back, 6 bases at V and 2 bases at J, with 5 bases in the middle. CDR3: CASRRTYEQYF. CDR3 DNA sequence: TGTGCCAGCAGGCGGACCTACGAGCAGTACTTC.

This rearrangement joins TRBV7-2 to TRBJ2-6, with 10 bases matching TRBD1. With V trimmed by 5 bases and J by 0 bases, 7 bases remained unmatched. The length of the CDR3 is 18 residues. Germline CDR1 reads SGHTA; CDR2 reads FQGNSA. Here the CDR3 DNA reads TGTGCCAGCAGCCCAGCGACAGGGGGCCCCTCTGGGGCCAACGTCCTGACTTTC. This sequence encodes CASSPATGGPSGANVLTF. Full variable domain (missing parts from reference TRBV7-2 and TRBJ2-6): GAGVSQSPSNKVTEKGKDVELRCDPISGHTALYWYRQSLGQGLEFLIYFQGNSAPDKSGLPSDRFSAERTGGSVSTLTIQRTQQEDSAVYLCASSPATGGPSGANVLTFGAGSRLTVL.

This clone appeared a few times. This chain links TRBV19 with TRBJ1-2, with no clear D. The V end lost 1 base, the J end lost 8 bases, and 14 bases lay between the germline ends. This CDR3 is built from 14 residues. Germline loops: CDR1 LNHDA, CDR2 SQIVND (reference sequence). The CDR3 loop is CASSIGLQAGGYTF. The CDR3, as DNA: TGTGCCAGTAGTATAGGTCTCCAGGCCGGCGGCTACACCTTC.

This chain links TRBV10-3 with TRBJ1-6; 7 bases match TRBD1. The CDR3 length is 14 residues. V dropped 6 bases and J dropped 5; count of bases not matched to a gene: 4. In germline, CDR1 is ENHRY, CDR2 SYGVKD. Written as DNA, the CDR3 is TGTGCCATCAGGGGGACAGTTGATAATTCACCCCTCCACTTT. It yields the protein CAIRGTVDNSPLHF.

The V gene is TRBV7-9, the J gene TRBJ1-4, with 8 nucleotides matching TRBD1. Germline CDR1 reads SEHNR; CDR2 reads FQNEAQ (reference sequence). Germline trimming cut 5 bases from V and 7 bases from J; bases unmatched to any gene: 6. CDR3 length: 14 amino acids. The CDR3 loop is CASSTQGALEKLFF. The CDR3 nucleotides are TGTGCCAGCAGCACTCAGGGGGCGCTTGAAAAACTGTTTTTT.

This rearrangement joins TRBV29-1 to TRBJ2-1, with D perhaps matching TRBD2 (7 bases). The CDR3 has 15 amino acids. The V gene's germline CDR1 is SQVTM and CDR2 ANQGSEA. V dropped 6 bases and J dropped 3 bases, with 18 bases sitting between them. The CDR3 here is CSVKRGGAYYNEQFF. CDR3 in DNA: TGCAGCGTCAAGAGGGGGGGGGCGTACTACAATGAGCAGTTCTTC.

V usage is TRBV7-6 and J usage is TRBJ1-4; no clear D. Between the trimmed V and J ends, which lost 9 bases and 8 bases, there was a span of 22 bases. CDR1 is SGHVS, CDR2 FNYEAQ, per germline. This CDR3 has 15 residues. The CDR3 DNA reads TGTGCCAGTGCCACCAGATCCGGGAGAGAAGAAAAACTGTTTTTT. Its protein product is CASATRSGREEKLFF.

The chain joins TRBV7-2 to TRBJ1-2; TRBD1 aligns across 8 bases. This CDR3 region has 16 residues. The V gene end was trimmed by 4 bases and the J gene end by 4 bases; junction bases not matched to a gene: 11. CDR1 and CDR2 (germline): SGHTA, FQGNSA. The CDR3 loop is CASSSLTGTGLYGYTF. In nucleotides, the CDR3 is TGTGCCAGCAGCTCACTGACCGGGACAGGTCTCTATGGCTACACCTTC.

The chain joins TRBV5-1 to TRBJ2-5; 7 bases are a match to TRBD2. The V segment lost 5 bases and the J segment 5 bases; nucleotides outside the gene matches: 9. The CDR3 consists of 14 residues. Germline V gene sequence: CDR1 SGHRS, CDR2 YFSETQ. CDR3 in amino acids: CASRRGTRGETQYF. CDR3 coding DNA: TGCGCCAGCAGGCGGGGGACGCGAGGTGAGACCCAGTACTTC.